A selection of T cell receptor beta chains follows, all from one sample in a study of blood T cell repertoires in COVID-19. TCRdb keeps only in-frame clones here, not all; method: immunoSEQ multiplex PCR. The sample records 100,000 or so clones, roughly 85% being singletons. Sequencing was carried out using peripheral blood. The receptors come from a woman aged 70-85 years with active or convalescent COVID-19. Each CDR3 is given with its conserved first and last residue. Clone size appears in some rows only: once, few, many, or a class for an expanded clone.

j_gene,abundance,v_gene,CDR3aa
TRBJ1-1,NA,TRBV4-2,CASSQDRGKGEAFF
TRBJ2-2,NA,TRBV5-4,CASSRERGANGELFF
TRBJ2-7,NA,TRBV24-1,CATSDTGNEQYF
TRBJ1-2,NA,TRBV28,CASSFNRGANYGYTF
TRBJ2-3,NA,TRBV19,CASSPQRTLTDTQYF
TRBJ2-1,NA,TRBV5-1,CASSRLATRSYNEQFF
TRBJ2-5,NA,TRBV9,CASSVGGRSEQETQYF
TRBJ2-1,few,TRBV7-3,CASSSSPGSSNEQFF
TRBJ2-5,NA,TRBV7-2,CASSQDREETQYF
TRBJ2-5,NA,TRBV5-1,CASSRSGQGGETQYF
TRBJ1-6,NA,TRBV27,CASSLRGSGNSPLHF
TRBJ1-5,NA,TRBV28,CASREAGVDNQPQHF
TRBJ2-7,once,TRBV27,CASSLKDSYEQYF
TRBJ2-7,NA,TRBV19,CASSIAQGDSYEQYF
TRBJ1-3,NA,TRBV7-9,CASSLVGGTGNTIYF
TRBJ2-6,NA,TRBV2,CASMGRTAALGANVLTF
TRBJ1-6,NA,TRBV3-1/TRBV3-2,CASSLNRQGGNSPLHF
TRBJ1-2,NA,TRBV24-1,CATSEPGQGSYGYTF